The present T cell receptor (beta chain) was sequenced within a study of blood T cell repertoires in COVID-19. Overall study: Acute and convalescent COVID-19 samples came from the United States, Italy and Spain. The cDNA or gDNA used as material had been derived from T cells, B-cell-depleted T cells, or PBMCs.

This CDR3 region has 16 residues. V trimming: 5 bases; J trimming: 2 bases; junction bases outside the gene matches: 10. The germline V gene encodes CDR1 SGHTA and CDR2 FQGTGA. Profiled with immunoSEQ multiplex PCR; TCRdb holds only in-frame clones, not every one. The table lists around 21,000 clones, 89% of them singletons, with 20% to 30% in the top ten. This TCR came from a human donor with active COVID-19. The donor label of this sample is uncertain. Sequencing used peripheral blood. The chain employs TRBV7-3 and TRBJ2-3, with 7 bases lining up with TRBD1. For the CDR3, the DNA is TGTGCCAGCAGCCAAGGTCACAGGGGACACACAGATACGCAGTATTTT. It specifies CASSQGHRGHTDTQYF.